The entry that follows covers one TCR beta chain sequence. TCRdb's copy holds only in-frame clones and misses some; the assay was immunoSEQ multiplex PCR. The sample lists 200,000 to 300,000 clones, 70% to 90% seen once, with roughly 3.1% in the top ten. This CDR3 has 15 residues. The junction had 4 bases not matched to a gene; V was cut back by 4 bases and J by 3 bases. The germline gives CDR1 ENHRY, CDR2 SYGVKD. The data stem from a study of blood T cell repertoires in COVID-19. Turning to the study itself: Specimens from acute and convalescent COVID-19 originated in the United States, Italy and Spain.

Sequenced sample: peripheral blood. This rearrangement joins TRBV10-3 to TRBJ1-1; TRBD1 agrees at 11 bases. The receptor was derived from a man aged 18 to 29 with active or convalescent COVID-19. CDR3 nucleotides: TGTGCCATCAGTGGGGGGACAGGGGGAGACACTGAAGCTTTCTTT. Protein: CAISGGTGGDTEAFF.